The clone carrying this T cell receptor beta chain was recorded once. Its antigen is not known. The sample belongs to a study of cytomegalovirus exposure and HLA in healthy donors. For the study at large: Within the Caucasian-associated ancestry cluster were around 81% of the roughly 400 genotyped donors.

The study ran its PCR with 60 Vbeta and 13 Jbeta primers. The authors' processing: Unique TCR beta chains numbered about 72 million in a later analysis, with roughly 9.9 million shared. TCRdb's table, derived via immunoSEQ multiplex PCR, lists solely in-frame clones and lacks some. V, J and clone size are those of that table, while D and trimming were read from the DNA. The sample lists about 250,000 clones; 80% were seen once. General study findings and limits: A previous analysis found most TCR beta V segments productive roughly 90% or roughly 30% of the time.

This CDR3 is 15 amino acids long. CDR1 SGDLS and CDR2 YYNGEE come from the germline V gene. The V end was cut by 0 bases, the J end by 4 bases, with 10 bases between. The TCR was taken from a girl aged 2-10 years in good health and CMV-seronegative. V gene TRBV9 combines with J gene TRBJ2-2; a weak D match, TRBD1 (5 bases). Specimen: PBMCs. This chain's CDR3 is CASSVGKTGTGELFF. The CDR3 DNA follows: TGTGCCAGCAGCGTAGGAAAAACAGGCACCGGGGAGCTGTTTTTT.